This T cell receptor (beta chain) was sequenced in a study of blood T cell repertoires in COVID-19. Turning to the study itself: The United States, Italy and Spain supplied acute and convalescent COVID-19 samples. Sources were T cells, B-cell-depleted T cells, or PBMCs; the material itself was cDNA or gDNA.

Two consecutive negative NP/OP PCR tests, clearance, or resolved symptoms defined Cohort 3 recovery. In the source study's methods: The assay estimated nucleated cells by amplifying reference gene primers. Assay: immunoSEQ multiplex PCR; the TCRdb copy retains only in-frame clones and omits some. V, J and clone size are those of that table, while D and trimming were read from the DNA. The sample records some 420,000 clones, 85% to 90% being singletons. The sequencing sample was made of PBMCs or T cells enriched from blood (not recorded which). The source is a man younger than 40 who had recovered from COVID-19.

CDR3 in amino acids: CASGQGWPLNTEAFF. The CDR3 nucleotides read TGCGCCAGCGGTCAGGGGTGGCCGTTGAACACTGAAGCTTTCTTT. The chain links TRBV10-2 to TRBJ1-1; D might be TRBD1 (6 bases). The CDR3 is 15 residues long. Trimming took off 8 bases at V and 0 bases at J, with 16 bases between the two ends. The germline gives CDR1 WSHSY, CDR2 SAAADI.